This T cell receptor beta chain came from a study of response to subunit inactivated influenza vaccine. Points from the study as a whole: Researchers suggested that each seasonal influenza vaccination recruits few new T cells.

This CDR3 comprises 16 residues. CDR1 SGHTA and CDR2 FQGNSA come from the germline V gene. Trimming removed 3 bases from V and 6 bases from J, with 18 bases in between. TCRdb redid the calling of the RT-PCR reads with MiXCR, one entry per CDR3 protein. Seen here are 500,000 or so distinct CDR3 sequences, roughly 11% observed once, and the top ten hold approximately 12%. This clonotype was detected only a few times. Its antigen remains unidentified. The chain carries TRBV7-2 and TRBJ2-1; D may be TRBD2 (6 bases). The sample here was PBMCs from blood, taken more than 35 days after vaccination. The source is a man aged 50-59 years who received an inactivated influenza vaccine. CDR3 in amino acids: CASSFSDYRLPNEQFF. The CDR3, as DNA: TGTGCCAGCAGCTTTTCGGACTACCGTCTTCCCAATGAGCAGTTCTTC. The whole variable domain, filled in from reference TRBV7-2 and TRBJ2-1, reads GAGVSQSPSNKVTEKGKDVELRCDPISGHTALYWYRQSLGQGLEFLIYFQGNSAPDKSGLPSDRFSAERTGGSVSTLTIQRTQQEDSAVYLCASSFSDYRLPNEQFFGPGTRLTVL.